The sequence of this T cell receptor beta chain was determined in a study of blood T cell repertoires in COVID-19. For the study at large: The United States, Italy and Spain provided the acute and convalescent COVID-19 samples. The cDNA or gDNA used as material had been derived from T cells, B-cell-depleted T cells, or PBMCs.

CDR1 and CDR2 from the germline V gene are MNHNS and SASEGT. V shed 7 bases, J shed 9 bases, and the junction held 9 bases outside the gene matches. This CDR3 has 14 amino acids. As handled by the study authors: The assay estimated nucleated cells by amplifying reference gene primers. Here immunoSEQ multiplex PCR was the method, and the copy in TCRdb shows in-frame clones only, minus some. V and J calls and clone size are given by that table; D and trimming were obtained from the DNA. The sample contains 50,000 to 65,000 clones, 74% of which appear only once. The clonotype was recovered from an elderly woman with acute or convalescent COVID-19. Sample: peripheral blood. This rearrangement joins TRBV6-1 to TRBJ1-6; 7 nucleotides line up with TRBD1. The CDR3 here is CASIDRVMSSPLHF. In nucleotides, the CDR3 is TGTGCCAGCATCGACAGGGTTATGAGTTCACCCCTCCACTTT.